These T cell receptor beta chains were read from a single sample in a study of CD8 T cells in Susac syndrome. TCRdb itself ran the immunoSEQ multiplex PCR reads through MiXCR, one entry per CDR3 protein. The repertoire includes about 150,000 distinct CDR3 sequences, approximately 96% of them detected once, and 0.16% sits in the top ten. The sequenced sample was CD4+ T cells from PBMCs. The receptors shown here come from a human donor with Susac syndrome. The CDR3 runs from the conserved cysteine through the conserved F or W.

CDR3	length	V	J
CASSGRIDNEQFF	13	TRBV13	TRBJ2-1
CASSHGQPTGELFF	14	TRBV11-1	TRBJ2-2
CASSPDSDTEAFF	13	TRBV18	TRBJ1-1
CASSLGQGMNTEAFF	15	TRBV12-3/TRBV12-4	TRBJ1-1
CASSQKGANIQYF	13	TRBV3-1	TRBJ2-4
CASSQGTSQETQYF	14	TRBV3-1	TRBJ2-5
CSALRGRETQYF	12	TRBV20-1	TRBJ2-5
CASSVGGAGFPREAFF	16	TRBV9	TRBJ1-1
CSARDRTNNSPLHF	14	TRBV20-1	TRBJ1-6
CASRQQASHGYTF	13	TRBV28	TRBJ1-2
CSAWGQEDQPQHF	13	TRBV20-1	TRBJ1-5
CASSLHLGSEAFF	13	TRBV3-1	TRBJ1-1
CASSYSGGNTEAFF	14	TRBV6-6	TRBJ1-1
CASSPRGTGESRDGYTF	17	TRBV5-1	TRBJ1-2
CASSPTGSTEAFF	13	TRBV7-9	TRBJ1-1
CSATLASLNTGELFF	15	TRBV20-1	TRBJ2-2